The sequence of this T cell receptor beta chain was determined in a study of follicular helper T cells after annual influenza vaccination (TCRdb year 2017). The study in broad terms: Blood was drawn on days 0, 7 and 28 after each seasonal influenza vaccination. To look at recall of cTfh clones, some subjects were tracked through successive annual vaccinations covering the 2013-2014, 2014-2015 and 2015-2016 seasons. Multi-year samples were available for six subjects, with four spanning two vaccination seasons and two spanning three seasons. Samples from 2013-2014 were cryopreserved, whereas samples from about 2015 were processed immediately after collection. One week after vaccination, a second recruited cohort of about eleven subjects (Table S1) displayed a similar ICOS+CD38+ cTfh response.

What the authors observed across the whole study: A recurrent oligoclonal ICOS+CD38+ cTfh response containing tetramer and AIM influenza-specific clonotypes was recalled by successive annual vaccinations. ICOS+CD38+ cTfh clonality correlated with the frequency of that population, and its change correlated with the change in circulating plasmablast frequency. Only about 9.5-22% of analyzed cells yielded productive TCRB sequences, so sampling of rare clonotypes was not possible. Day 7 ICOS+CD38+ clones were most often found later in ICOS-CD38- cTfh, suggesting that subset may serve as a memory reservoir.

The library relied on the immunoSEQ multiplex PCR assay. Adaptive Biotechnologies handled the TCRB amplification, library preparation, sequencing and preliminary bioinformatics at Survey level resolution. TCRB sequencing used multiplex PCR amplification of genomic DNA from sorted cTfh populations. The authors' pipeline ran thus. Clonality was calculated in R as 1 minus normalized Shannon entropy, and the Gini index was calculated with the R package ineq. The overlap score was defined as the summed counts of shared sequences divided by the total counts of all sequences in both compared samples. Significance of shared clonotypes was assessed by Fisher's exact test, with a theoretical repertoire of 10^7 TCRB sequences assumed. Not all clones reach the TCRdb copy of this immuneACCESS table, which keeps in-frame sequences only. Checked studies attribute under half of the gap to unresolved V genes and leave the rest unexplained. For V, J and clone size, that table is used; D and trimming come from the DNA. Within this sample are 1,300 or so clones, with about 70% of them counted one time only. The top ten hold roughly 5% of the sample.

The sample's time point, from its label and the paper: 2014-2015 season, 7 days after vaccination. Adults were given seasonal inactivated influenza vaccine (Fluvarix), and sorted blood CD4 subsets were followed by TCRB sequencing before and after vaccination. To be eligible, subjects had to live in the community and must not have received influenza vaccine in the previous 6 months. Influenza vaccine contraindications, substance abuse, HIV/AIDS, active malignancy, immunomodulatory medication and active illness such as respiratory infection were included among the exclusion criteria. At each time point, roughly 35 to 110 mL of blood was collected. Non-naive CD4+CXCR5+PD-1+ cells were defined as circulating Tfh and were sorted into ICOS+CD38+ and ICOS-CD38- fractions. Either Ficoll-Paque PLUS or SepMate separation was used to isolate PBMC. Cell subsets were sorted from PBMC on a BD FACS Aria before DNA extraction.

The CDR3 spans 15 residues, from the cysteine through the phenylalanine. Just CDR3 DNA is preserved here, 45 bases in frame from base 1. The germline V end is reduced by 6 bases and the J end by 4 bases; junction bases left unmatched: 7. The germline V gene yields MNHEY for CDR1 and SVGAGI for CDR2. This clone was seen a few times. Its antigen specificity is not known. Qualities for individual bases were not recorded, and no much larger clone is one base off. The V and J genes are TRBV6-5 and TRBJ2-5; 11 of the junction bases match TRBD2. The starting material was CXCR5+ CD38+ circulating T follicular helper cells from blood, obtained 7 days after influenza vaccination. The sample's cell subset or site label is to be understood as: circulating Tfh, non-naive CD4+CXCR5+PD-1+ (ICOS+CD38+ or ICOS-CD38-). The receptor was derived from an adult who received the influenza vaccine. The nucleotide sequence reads TGTGCCAGCAGGTCTAGCGGGGGGAGTGGAGAGACCCAGTACTTC. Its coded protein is CASRSSGGSGETQYF.